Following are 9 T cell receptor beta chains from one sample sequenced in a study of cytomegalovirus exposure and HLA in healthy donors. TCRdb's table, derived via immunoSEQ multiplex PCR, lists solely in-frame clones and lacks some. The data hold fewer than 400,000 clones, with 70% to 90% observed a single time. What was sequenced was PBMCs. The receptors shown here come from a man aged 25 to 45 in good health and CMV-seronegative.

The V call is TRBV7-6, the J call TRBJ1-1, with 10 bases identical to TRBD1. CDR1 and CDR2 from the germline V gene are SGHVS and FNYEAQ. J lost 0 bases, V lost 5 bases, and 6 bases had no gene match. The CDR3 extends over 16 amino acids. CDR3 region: CASSPGTGALNTEAFF. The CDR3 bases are TGTGCCAGCAGCCCGGGGACAGGGGCCCTGAACACTGAAGCTTTCTTT. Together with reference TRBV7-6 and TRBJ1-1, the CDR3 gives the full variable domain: GAGVSQSPRYKVTKRGQDVALRCDPISGHVSLYWYRQALGQGPEFLTYFNYEAQQDKSGLPNDRFSAERPEGSISTLTIQRTEQRDSAMYRCASSPGTGALNTEAFFGQGTRLTVV.

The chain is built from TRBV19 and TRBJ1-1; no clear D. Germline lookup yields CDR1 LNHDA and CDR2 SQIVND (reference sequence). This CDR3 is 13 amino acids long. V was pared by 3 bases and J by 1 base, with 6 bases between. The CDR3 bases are TGTGCCAGTAGTATGACACAGAACACTGAAGCTTTCTTT. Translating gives CASSMTQNTEAFF.

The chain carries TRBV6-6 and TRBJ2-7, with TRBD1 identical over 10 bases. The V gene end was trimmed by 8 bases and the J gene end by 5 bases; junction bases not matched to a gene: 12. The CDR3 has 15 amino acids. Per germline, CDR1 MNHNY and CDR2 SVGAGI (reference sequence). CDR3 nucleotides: TGTGCCAGCTTACACCCGGGACAGGGGCTCGACGAGCAGTACTTC. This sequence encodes CASLHPGQGLDEQYF.

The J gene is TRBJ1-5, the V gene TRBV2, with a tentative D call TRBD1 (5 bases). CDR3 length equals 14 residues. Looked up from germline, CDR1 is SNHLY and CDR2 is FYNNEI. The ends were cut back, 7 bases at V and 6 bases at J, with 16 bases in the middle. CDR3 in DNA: TGTGCCAGCACCGGGACTTCTGTGGCTCAGCCCCAGCATTTT. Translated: CASTGTSVAQPQHF.

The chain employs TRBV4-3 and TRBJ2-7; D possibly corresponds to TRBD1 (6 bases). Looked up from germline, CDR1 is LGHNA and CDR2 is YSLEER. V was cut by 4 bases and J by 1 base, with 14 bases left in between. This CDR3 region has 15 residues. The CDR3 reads CASSLSQGESYEQYF. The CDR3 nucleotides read TGCGCCAGCAGCCTATCACAGGGAGAATCCTACGAGCAGTACTTC.

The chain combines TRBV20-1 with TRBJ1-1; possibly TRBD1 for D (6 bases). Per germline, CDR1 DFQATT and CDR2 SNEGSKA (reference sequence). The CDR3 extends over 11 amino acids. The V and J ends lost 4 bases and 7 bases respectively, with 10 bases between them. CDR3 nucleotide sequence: TGCAGTGCTACAGGGGCCCTTGAAGCTTTCTTT. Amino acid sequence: CSATGALEAFF.

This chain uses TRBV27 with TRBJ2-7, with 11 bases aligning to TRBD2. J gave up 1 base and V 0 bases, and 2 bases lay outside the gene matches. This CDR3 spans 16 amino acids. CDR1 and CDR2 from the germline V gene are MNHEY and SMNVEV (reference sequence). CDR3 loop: CASSLSTSGGSYEQYF. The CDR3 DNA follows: TGTGCCAGCAGTTTATCTACTAGCGGGGGTTCCTACGAGCAGTACTTC.

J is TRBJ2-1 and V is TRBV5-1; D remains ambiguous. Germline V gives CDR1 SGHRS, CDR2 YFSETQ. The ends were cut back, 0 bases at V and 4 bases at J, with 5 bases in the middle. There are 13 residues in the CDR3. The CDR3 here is CASSLVGYNEQFF. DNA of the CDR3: TGCGCCAGCAGCTTGGTCGGGTACAATGAGCAGTTCTTC.

CDR3 in DNA: TGTGCCAGCAGCTTCCTAGCGGGGGGGCCCCGCTCCTACAATGAGCAGTTCTTC. Translation: CASSFLAGGPRSYNEQFF. This sequence joins TRBV13 and TRBJ2-1; 12 nucleotides line up with TRBD2. The CDR3 consists of 18 residues. V was pared by 3 bases and J by 0 bases, with 6 bases of the junction left unmatched. CDR1 and CDR2 (germline): PRHDT, FYEKMQ (reference sequence).